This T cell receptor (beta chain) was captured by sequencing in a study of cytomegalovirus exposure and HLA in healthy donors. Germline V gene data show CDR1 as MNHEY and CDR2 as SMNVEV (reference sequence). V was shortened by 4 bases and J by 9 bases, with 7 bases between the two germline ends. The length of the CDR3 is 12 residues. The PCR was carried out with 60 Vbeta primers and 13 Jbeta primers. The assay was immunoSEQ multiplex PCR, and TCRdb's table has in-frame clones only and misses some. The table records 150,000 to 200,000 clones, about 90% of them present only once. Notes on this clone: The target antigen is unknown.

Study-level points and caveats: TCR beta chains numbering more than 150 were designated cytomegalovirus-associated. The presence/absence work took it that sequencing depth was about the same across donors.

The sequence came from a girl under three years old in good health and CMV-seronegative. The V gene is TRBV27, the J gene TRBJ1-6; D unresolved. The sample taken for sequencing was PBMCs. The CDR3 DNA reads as TGTGCCAGCAGTTCCGGGTCTTCACCCCTCCACTTT. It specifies CASSSGSSPLHF.